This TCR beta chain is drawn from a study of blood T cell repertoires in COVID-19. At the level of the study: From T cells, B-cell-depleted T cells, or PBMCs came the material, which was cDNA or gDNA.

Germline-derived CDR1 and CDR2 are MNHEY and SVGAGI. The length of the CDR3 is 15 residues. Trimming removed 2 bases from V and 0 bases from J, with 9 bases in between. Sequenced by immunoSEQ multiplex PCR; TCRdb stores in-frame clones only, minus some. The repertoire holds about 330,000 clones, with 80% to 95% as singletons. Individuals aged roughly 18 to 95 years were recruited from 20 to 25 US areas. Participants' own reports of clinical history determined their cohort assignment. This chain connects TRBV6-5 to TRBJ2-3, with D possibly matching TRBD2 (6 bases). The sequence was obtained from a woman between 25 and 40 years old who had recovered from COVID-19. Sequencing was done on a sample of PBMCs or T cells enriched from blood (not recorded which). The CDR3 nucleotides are TGTGCCAGCAGTTACGGGACTTTTAGCACAGATACGCAGTATTTT. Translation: CASSYGTFSTDTQYF.